The T cell receptor beta chain under discussion was sequenced for a study of cytomegalovirus exposure and HLA in healthy donors. This table comes from immunoSEQ multiplex PCR, and its TCRdb copy is limited to in-frame clones, with some not included. The table has about 120,000 clones, approximately 90% seen once. V shed 8 bases and J 1 base; nucleotides not matched to a gene: 9. This CDR3 contains 17 residues. Per germline, CDR1 LNHNV and CDR2 YYDKDF (reference sequence). The rearrangement joins TRBV15 to TRBJ2-6, with TRBD2 matching over 9 bases. The sample consisted of PBMCs. This clonotype was sampled from a woman between 18 and 30 years old in good health and CMV-seronegative. The CDR3 sequence is CATGAGGPVSGANVLTF. The CDR3 nucleotides are TGTGCCACCGGGGCGGGAGGGCCTGTTTCTGGGGCCAACGTCCTGACTTTC.